Listed below are T cell receptor beta chains from one sample, sequenced in a study of regulatory T cells in long-lasting Graves disease. TCRdb ran MiXCR on the multiplex PCR reads and lists one entry per CDR3 protein. The sample has 250,000 to 300,000 distinct CDR3 sequences; around 21% are singletons. The source was peripheral blood mononuclear cells (PBMCs), collected when the disease was refractory, from a patient treated with antithyroid drugs. Receptors originate from a female donor with Graves disease. Each CDR3 is given with its conserved first and last residue. The D gene is left open where the match is weak. A row's size may be missing; if present it is once, few, many or a size class.

TRBJ2-7 | many | TRBV11-2 | TRBD2 | CASSLISGAPIEQYF | TGTGCCAGCAGCCTAATTAGCGGGGCACCTATAGAGCAGTACTTC
TRBJ2-7 | NA | TRBV3-1 | NA | CASSHFNRNYEQYF | TGTGCCAGCAGCCATTTCAACAGAAACTACGAGCAGTACTTC
TRBJ2-5 | many | TRBV27 | NA | CASSLSIEETQYF | TGTGCCAGCAGTTTATCCATAGAAGAGACCCAGTACTTC
TRBJ1-3 | many | TRBV28 | NA | CASSEGRARRGNTIYF | TGTGCCAGCAGCGAAGGAAGGGCACGTAGGGGAAACACCATATATTTT
TRBJ2-5 | medium-sized | TRBV27 | NA | CASSLGETQYF | TGTGCCAGCAGTTTGGGGGAGACCCAGTACTTC
TRBJ1-5 | NA | TRBV19 | NA | CASSPGTYQPQHF | TGTGCCAGTAGTCCGGGGACTTATCAGCCCCAGCATTTT
TRBJ2-3 | few | TRBV5-5 | NA | CASSRQLGGGTDTQYF | TGTGCCAGCAGCCGCCAGTTGGGTGGGGGTACAGATACGCAGTATTTT
TRBJ2-7 | few | TRBV30 | NA | CAWSPGFSYEQYF | TGTGCCTGGAGTCCGGGATTCTCCTACGAGCAGTACTTC
TRBJ2-2 | many | TRBV6-2/TRBV6-3 | NA | CASSYVGAFANTGELFF | TGTGCCAGCAGTTACGTTGGGGCGTTCGCGAACACCGGGGAGCTGTTTTTT
TRBJ1-5 | many | TRBV28 | TRBD1 | CASIPGQGANQPQHF | TGTGCCAGCATCCCAGGACAGGGAGCGAATCAGCCCCAGCATTTT
TRBJ2-7 | few | TRBV27 | TRBD2 | CASSLRGEALYEQYF | TGTGCCAGCAGTTTGCGGGGGGAAGCGCTCTACGAGCAGTACTTC
TRBJ1-1 | NA | TRBV13 | NA | CASSSRDTVNTEAFF | TGTGCCAGCAGCTCAAGGGACACCGTGAACACTGAAGCTTTCTTT
TRBJ2-6 | NA | TRBV14 | TRBD1 | CASSQGKTGFGANVLTF | TGTGCCAGCAGCCAAGGGAAGACAGGGTTTGGGGCCAACGTCCTGACTTTC
TRBJ2-7 | many | TRBV7-9 | TRBD1 | CASSLAGTGHEQYF | TGTGCCAGCAGCTTAGCCGGGACAGGGCACGAGCAGTACTTC
TRBJ1-5 | NA | TRBV6-1 | NA | CASSEFTQGEGQPQHF | TGTGCCAGCAGTGAATTCACACAGGGAGAGGGTCAGCCCCAGCATTTT
TRBJ2-5 | NA | TRBV28 | TRBD1 | CASSGQGARWETQYF | TGTGCCAGCAGCGGACAGGGGGCTCGGTGGGAGACCCAGTACTTC
TRBJ2-5 | many | TRBV6-1 | TRBD2 | CASSEVGGVETQYF | TGTGCCAGCAGTGAAGTTGGGGGGGTTGAGACCCAGTACTTC
TRBJ2-7 | many | TRBV28 | TRBD1 | CASSPSRGTGLYEQYF | TGTGCCAGCAGTCCCTCCCGGGGGACAGGGCTTTACGAGCAGTACTTC
TRBJ2-5 | many | TRBV11-2 | NA | CASSSPTTTQETQYF | TGTGCCAGCAGCTCCCCGACTACCACTCAAGAGACCCAGTACTTC
TRBJ1-2 | NA | TRBV11-1 | NA | CASSFQGVGAYGYTF | TGTGCCAGCAGCTTCCAGGGTGTCGGTGCTTATGGCTACACCTTC
TRBJ2-1 | few | TRBV10-3 | TRBD2 | CAIRKGLAELYNEQFF | TGTGCCATCAGGAAAGGACTAGCGGAGCTCTACAATGAGCAGTTCTTC
TRBJ2-6 | NA | TRBV29-1 | TRBD2 | CSVGAVAGSGANVLTF | TGCAGCGTTGGGGCAGTAGCGGGGTCTGGGGCCAACGTCCTGACTTTC
TRBJ2-2 | many | TRBV28 | TRBD2 | CASSLVPSGNTGELFF | TGTGCCAGCAGTTTGGTCCCTAGCGGGAACACCGGGGAGCTGTTTTTT
TRBJ1-5 | NA | TRBV6-1 | NA | CARPGQDRNQPQHF | TGTGCCAGGCCCGGGCAGGACCGCAATCAGCCCCAGCATTTT
TRBJ2-5 | many | TRBV7-2 | NA | CASSRTETQYF | TGTGCCAGCAGCCGGACGGAGACCCAGTACTTC
TRBJ2-5 | many | TRBV20-1 | TRBD2 | CSARGGGNQETQYF | TGCAGTGCTCGGGGGGGCGGGAACCAAGAGACCCAGTACTTC
TRBJ1-5 | NA | TRBV19 | NA | CASSPGAGTPQPQHF | TGTGCCAGTAGCCCCGGGGCCGGGACCCCTCAGCCCCAGCATTTT
TRBJ1-4 | few | TRBV2 | NA | CANDPRGAYEKLFF | TGTGCCAACGACCCTCGGGGCGCTTATGAAAAACTGTTTTTT
TRBJ1-2 | NA | TRBV7-9 | TRBD1 | CASSFRDRGLGYTF | TGTGCCAGCAGCTTCAGGGACAGGGGGCTAGGCTACACCTTC
TRBJ2-2 | NA | TRBV27 | NA | CASQGIADLTGELFF | TGTGCCAGCCAAGGGATAGCGGATCTTACCGGGGAGCTGTTTTTT
TRBJ2-7 | many | TRBV20-1 | NA | CSASPGSSYEQYF | TGCAGTGCTAGCCCCGGTAGCTCCTACGAGCAGTACTTC
TRBJ2-7 | few | TRBV4-2 | NA | CASSQDPGVSSYEQYF | TGTGCCAGCAGCCAAGATCCGGGGGTAAGCTCCTACGAGCAGTACTTC
TRBJ2-7 | many | TRBV30 | NA | CAWTGTSYEQYF | TGTGCCTGGACAGGGACCTCCTACGAGCAGTACTTC
TRBJ2-5 | NA | TRBV30 | NA | CAWSDAAGTSLEETQYF | TGTGCCTGGAGTGACGCCGCGGGGACTTCCCTAGAAGAGACCCAGTACTTC
TRBJ1-2 | NA | TRBV11-1 | NA | CASSLSGTAVGYTF | TGTGCCAGCAGCTTATCTGGGACGGCCGTGGGCTACACCTTC
TRBJ1-1 | many | TRBV12-3/TRBV12-4 | NA | CASSLNSVSTEAFF | TGTGCCAGCAGTTTGAACAGCGTGTCCACTGAAGCTTTCTTT
TRBJ2-1 | few | TRBV20-1 | NA | CSAKTYNEQFF | TGCAGTGCTAAAACCTACAATGAGCAGTTCTTC
TRBJ2-3 | NA | TRBV28 | TRBD2 | CASSPAGEGADTQYF | TGTGCCAGCAGTCCAGCGGGAGAAGGTGCAGATACGCAGTATTTT
TRBJ2-6 | NA | TRBV29-1 | NA | CSVEEFGHGLSSGANVLTF | TGCAGCGTTGAAGAGTTTGGTCATGGGCTCAGCTCTGGGGCCAACGTCCTGACTTTC
TRBJ2-2 | NA | TRBV7-9 | NA | CASSVTENTGELFF | TGTGCCAGCAGCGTCACAGAGAACACCGGGGAGCTGTTTTTT
TRBJ2-4 | NA | TRBV7-2 | NA | CASSLGGEVGTLQYF | TGTGCCAGCAGCTTAGGAGGGGAGGTTGGGACCCTTCAGTACTTC
TRBJ1-5 | NA | TRBV7-2 | NA | CASSLRNTGGSNQPQHF | TGTGCCAGCAGCTTACGTAATACAGGCGGCAGCAATCAGCCCCAGCATTTT
TRBJ1-1 | many | TRBV7-3 | TRBD1 | CASSTRTGNTEAFF | TGTGCCAGCAGCACTCGGACAGGGAACACTGAAGCTTTCTTT
TRBJ2-7 | few | TRBV10-3 | TRBD2 | CAIKGLAGVDGYEQYF | TGTGCCATCAAGGGACTAGCGGGAGTAGACGGCTACGAGCAGTACTTC
TRBJ2-5 | NA | TRBV11-2 | NA | CASSLGDVMGTQYF | TGTGCCAGCAGCTTAGGTGACGTAATGGGGACCCAGTACTTC
TRBJ2-2 | NA | TRBV9 | NA | CASTVGGGTGELFF | TGTGCCAGCACCGTCGGTGGTGGGACCGGGGAGCTGTTTTTT
TRBJ1-1 | NA | TRBV29-1 | NA | CSMTNTEAFF | TGCAGCATGACGAACACTGAAGCTTTCTTT
TRBJ1-3 | NA | TRBV6-1 | NA | CASRTQGRNTIYF | TGTGCCAGCAGAACACAGGGTCGGAACACCATATATTTT